This is a list of T cell receptor beta chains from one sample in a study of blood T cell repertoires in COVID-19. Profiling relied on immunoSEQ multiplex PCR, and the TCRdb table lists in-frame clones only, not all of them. In the table there are 200,000 to 250,000 clones, about 80% of which are singletons. The specimen was PBMCs or T cells enriched from blood (not recorded which). These TCRs come from a man aged 55 to 70 who had recovered from COVID-19. The CDR3 runs from the conserved cysteine through the conserved F or W. A D gene is named only where the DNA matches it firmly. Only part of the rows carry a size: once, few, many, or a class if the clone is expanded.

CDR3	DNA	D	size	V	J
CASSKVEDSNYGYTF	TGTGCCAGCAGCAAAGTGGAGGACAGCAACTATGGCTACACCTTC	-	-	TRBV21-1	TRBJ1-2
CASSDNRQNTEAFF	TGTGCCAGCAGTGATAACAGGCAGAACACTGAAGCTTTCTTT	-	-	TRBV6-1	TRBJ1-1
CASSRSPTGSSSYEQYF	TGTGCCAGCAGCCGATCGCCTACAGGGAGTAGCTCCTACGAGCAGTACTTC	-	-	TRBV6-6	TRBJ2-7
CASSKAGTVLGSYTF	TGTGCCAGCAGCAAAGCGGGGACAGTATTAGGGAGCTACACCTTC	-	-	TRBV21-1	TRBJ1-2
CASSPTPERNTEAFF	TGTGCCAGCAGCCCCACACCAGAGCGGAACACTGAAGCTTTCTTT	-	-	TRBV11-3	TRBJ1-1
CASIGTASNQPQHF	TGTGCCAGCATTGGGACAGCTAGCAATCAGCCCCAGCATTTT	TRBD1	-	TRBV11-3	TRBJ1-5
CASSHGTGYNQPQHF	TGTGCCAGCTCACATGGGACAGGATACAATCAGCCCCAGCATTTT	TRBD1	-	TRBV18	TRBJ1-5
CASSSQSQGTEAFF	TGTGCCAGCAGCTCCCAGTCACAGGGAACTGAAGCTTTCTTT	-	-	TRBV7-3	TRBJ1-1
CASSQGAGTEAFF	TGTGCCAGCTCACAGGGGGCAGGGACTGAAGCTTTCTTT	TRBD1	-	TRBV18	TRBJ1-1
CASSYSTESEQYF	TGTGCCAGCAGTTACTCGACTGAGTCTGAGCAGTACTTC	-	-	TRBV6-5	TRBJ2-7
CASSYDSYNSPLHF	TGTGCCAGCAGCTACGACAGCTATAATTCACCCCTCCACTTT	-	-	TRBV7-2	TRBJ1-6
CASSPRQGDTGELFF	TGTGCCAGCTCACCACGACAGGGTGACACCGGGGAGCTGTTTTTT	TRBD1	-	TRBV18	TRBJ2-2
CASSQNRGPNQPQHF	TGTGCCAGCAGTCAAAACAGGGGGCCGAATCAGCCCCAGCATTTT	TRBD1	-	TRBV6-2/TRBV6-3	TRBJ1-5
CASSLTGWSGGDTEAFF	TGCGCCAGCAGCTTAACTGGGTGGTCAGGGGGTGACACTGAAGCTTTCTTT	TRBD1	-	TRBV5-1	TRBJ1-1
CASSLEGEEAFF	TGCGCCAGCAGCTTGGAGGGGGAAGAAGCTTTCTTT	-	-	TRBV5-1	TRBJ1-1
CASSLDRAGANVLTF	TGCGCCAGCAGCTTGGACAGGGCTGGGGCCAACGTCCTGACTTTC	-	-	TRBV5-1	TRBJ2-6
CASSSDPTGGFNYGYTF	TGTGCCAGCAGCTCGGACCCGACAGGGGGTTTTAACTATGGCTACACCTTC	TRBD1	few	TRBV13	TRBJ1-2
CASSLSSGGFYNEQFF	TGTGCCAGCAGCCTTTCAAGCGGGGGATTCTACAATGAGCAGTTCTTC	TRBD2	-	TRBV3-1/TRBV3-2	TRBJ2-1
CASSLAGTGNEKLFF	TGTGCCAGCAGCCTTGCCGGGACAGGGAATGAAAAACTGTTTTTT	TRBD1	-	TRBV4-2	TRBJ1-4
CASSEASRPSSGNTIYF	TGTGCCAGCAGTGAAGCGTCCAGGCCAAGCTCTGGAAACACCATATATTTT	-	-	TRBV2	TRBJ1-3
CASSLAGPQTDEQFF	TGTGCCAGCAGCTTAGCGGGGCCACAGACGGATGAGCAGTTCTTC	-	-	TRBV7-2	TRBJ2-1
CASSPSREGTEAFF	TGTGCCAGCAGCCCCAGCAGGGAGGGCACTGAAGCTTTCTTT	-	-	TRBV3-1/TRBV3-2	TRBJ1-1
CASSRGGAGDTQYF	TGTGCCAGCAGCAGGGGGGGGGCTGGAGATACGCAGTATTTT	-	-	TRBV7-2	TRBJ2-3
CASSEGQGYGYTF	TGTGCCAGCAGCGAGGGACAGGGATATGGCTACACCTTC	TRBD1	few	TRBV2	TRBJ1-2
CASSLSSSYNEQFF	TGCGCCAGCAGCTTGAGTAGCTCCTACAATGAGCAGTTCTTC	-	-	TRBV5-1	TRBJ2-1
CASSTHRGGYEQYF	TGTGCCAGTAGTACGCACCGGGGGGGCTACGAGCAGTACTTC	TRBD2	once	TRBV19	TRBJ2-7
CASSYSPFDRPPLHGYTF	TGTGCCAGCAGTTATTCTCCCTTTGACAGACCACCGCTCCATGGCTACACCTTC	-	-	TRBV6-2/TRBV6-3	TRBJ1-2
CASRGSPNSPLHF	TGTGCCAGCCGCGGCAGCCCCAATTCACCCCTCCACTTT	-	-	TRBV19	TRBJ1-6
CASSLEGTGGSEQFF	TGCGCCAGCAGCTTAGAGGGGACAGGGGGTTCTGAGCAGTTCTTC	TRBD1	-	TRBV5-1	TRBJ2-1
CASSLFGWTGRGYTF	TGTGCCAGCAGCTTATTTGGGTGGACAGGCCGGGGCTACACCTTC	TRBD1	-	TRBV7-2	TRBJ1-2
CAISEFASGGVLETQYF	TGTGCCATCAGTGAGTTCGCTAGCGGGGGAGTTTTGGAGACCCAGTACTTC	TRBD2	-	TRBV10-3	TRBJ2-5
CASSQDWGRALNEQYF	TGTGCCAGCAGCCAAGATTGGGGCAGGGCTCTCAACGAGCAGTACTTC	-	-	TRBV3-1/TRBV3-2	TRBJ2-7
CASSTQGSDTGELFF	TGTGCCAGCAGTACACAGGGGTCTGACACCGGGGAGCTGTTTTTT	TRBD1	-	TRBV27	TRBJ2-2
CASRRGRLRQYF	TGTGCCAGCAGGCGCGGCCGATTAAGGCAGTACTTC	-	-	TRBV12-3/TRBV12-4	TRBJ2-7
CASSEVGAGELEAFF	TGCGCCAGCAGTGAAGTCGGGGCAGGGGAACTTGAAGCTTTCTTT	-	-	TRBV10-2	TRBJ1-1
CASSPGGVPGDTQYF	TGTGCCAGCAGCCCGGGGGGGGTCCCCGGGGATACGCAGTATTTT	TRBD2	once	TRBV7-9	TRBJ2-3
CASSSPGVPFYEQYF	TGTGCCAGCAGCTCACCGGGGGTACCCTTTTACGAGCAGTACTTC	-	few	TRBV11-2	TRBJ2-7
CASSEVASRTGTGYTF	TGTGCCAGCAGTGAAGTCGCGTCACGGACAGGGACTGGCTACACCTTC	TRBD1	-	TRBV2	TRBJ1-2
CAISGGGGTDTQYF	TGTGCCATCAGTGGAGGTGGCGGCACAGATACGCAGTATTTT	-	-	TRBV10-3	TRBJ2-3
CASSLGQATGGYTF	TGTGCCAGCAGCTTAGGACAGGCGACGGGGGGCTACACCTTC	-	-	TRBV11-3	TRBJ1-2
CASSRLTAGNTIYF	TGTGCCAGCAGCCGACTGACAGCTGGAAACACCATATATTTT	-	-	TRBV7-9	TRBJ1-3
CSASSGQGLDEQYF	TGCAGTGCTAGTTCGGGACAGGGGCTCGACGAGCAGTACTTC	TRBD1	-	TRBV20-1	TRBJ2-7
CASSNLQGASGYTF	TGCGCCAGCAGCAATCTTCAGGGGGCATCTGGCTACACCTTC	TRBD1	-	TRBV4-3	TRBJ1-2
CASSTSVGTGVYGYTF	TGTGCCAGCAGTACGAGCGTTGGGACAGGGGTGTATGGCTACACCTTC	TRBD1	-	TRBV6-2/TRBV6-3	TRBJ1-2
CASSLSGPGQGGRETQYF	TGTGCCAGCAGCTTAAGTGGCCCGGGACAGGGGGGGAGAGAGACCCAGTACTTC	TRBD1	-	TRBV7-3	TRBJ2-5
CASSPSGTGYEQYF	TGTGCCAGCTCACCTTCCGGGACAGGGTACGAGCAGTACTTC	TRBD1	-	TRBV18	TRBJ2-7
CASSLIPRQEANYGYTF	TGTGCCAGCAGCTTAATCCCCCGCCAGGAAGCTAACTATGGCTACACCTTC	-	-	TRBV7-2	TRBJ1-2
CASRRGQTDTQYF	TGCGCCAGCAGGCGGGGGCAAACAGATACGCAGTATTTT	-	once	TRBV10-2	TRBJ2-3
CASSMARLNEKLFF	TGTGCCAGTAGTATGGCCAGGCTTAATGAAAAACTGTTTTTT	-	-	TRBV19	TRBJ1-4
CASSRTLTGNTEAFF	TGTGCCAGCAGCCGCACCTTAACTGGGAACACTGAAGCTTTCTTT	-	-	TRBV11-2	TRBJ1-1
CASGFGGTGDTEAFF	TGTGCTAGTGGTTTTGGGGGGACAGGGGACACTGAAGCTTTCTTT	TRBD1	-	TRBV12-5	TRBJ1-1